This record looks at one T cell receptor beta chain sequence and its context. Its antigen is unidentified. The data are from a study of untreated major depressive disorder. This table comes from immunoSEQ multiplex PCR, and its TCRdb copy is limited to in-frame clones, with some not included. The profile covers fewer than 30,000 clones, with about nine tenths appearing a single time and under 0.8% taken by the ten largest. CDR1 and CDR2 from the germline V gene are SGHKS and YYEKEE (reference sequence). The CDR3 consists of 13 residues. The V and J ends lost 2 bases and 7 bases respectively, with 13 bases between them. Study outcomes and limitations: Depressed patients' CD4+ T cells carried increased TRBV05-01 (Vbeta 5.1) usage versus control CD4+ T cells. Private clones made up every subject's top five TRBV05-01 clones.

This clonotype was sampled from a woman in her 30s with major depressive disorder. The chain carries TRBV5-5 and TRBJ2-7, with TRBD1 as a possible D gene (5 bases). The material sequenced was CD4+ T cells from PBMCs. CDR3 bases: TGTGCCAGCAGCTTCGAGATCCACAGGGAGCAGTACTTC. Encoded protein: CASSFEIHREQYF.